Shown below are 12 T cell receptor beta chains from a single sample sequenced in a study of blood T cells in healthy people across ages. The use of a sample-barcoded 5' primer and a J-beta primer mix characterized a second PCR of about 7 to 12 cycles. From the 5' RACE reads, TCRdb called clonotypes with MiXCR, one entry per CDR3 protein. The table has about 1,400,000 distinct CDR3 sequences, 45% to 70% seen once. Sequencing was carried out using blood. These receptors were collected from a young man in good health.

The rearrangement joins TRBV7-2 to TRBJ2-6; 8 nucleotides agree with TRBD2. Germline CDR1 is SGHTA and CDR2 is FQGNSA. Trimming cost V 8 bases and J 4 bases; bases outside gene matches: 13. The CDR3 covers 17 residues. In DNA, the CDR3 is TGTGCCAGCTCCGCGGTCGGGGGGGCGTCGGGGGCCAACGTCCTGACTTTC. Translated: CASSAVGGASGANVLTF.

The chain has TRBV5-6 and TRBJ2-4; D uncertain. The CDR3 has 13 amino acids. Germline V gives CDR1 SGHDT, CDR2 YYEEEE. Deletions cut 4 bases from V and 9 bases from J, with 14 bases between. CDR3 protein: CASSPMTSPIQYF. The DNA of the CDR3 is TGTGCCAGCAGCCCAATGACAAGTCCCATTCAGTACTTC.

The chain carries TRBV20-1 and TRBJ2-7; 11 bases are shared with TRBD2. This CDR3 spans 16 amino acids. V shed 4 bases and J 0 bases; nucleotides not matched to a gene: 8. Germline CDR1 is DFQATT and CDR2 is SNEGSKA (reference sequence). CDR3 sequence: CSAIGTSGGISYEQYF. The CDR3 nucleotides are TGCAGTGCTATAGGAACTAGCGGGGGCATCTCCTACGAGCAGTACTTC.

This clonotype occurred a few times. The rearrangement links TRBV29-1 to TRBJ2-7; no reliable D call. CDR3 length: 13 residues. Germline CDR1 reads SQVTM; CDR2 reads ANQGSEA. V lost 7 bases and J 1 base, leaving 14 bases between the germline ends. The CDR3, as DNA: TGCAGCGCCGAGACGGCGGATTCCTACGAGCAGTACTTC. The encoded protein is CSAETADSYEQYF.

The V call is TRBV9, the J call TRBJ2-5; 7 bases line up with TRBD1. The CDR3 covers 13 residues. CDR1 and CDR2 from the germline V gene are SGDLS and YYNGEE. The V segment lost 4 bases and the J segment 11 bases; nucleotides outside the gene matches: 11. The CDR3: CASSPNLDRAQYF. CDR3 DNA: TGTGCCAGCAGCCCCAACCTCGACAGGGCGCAGTACTTC.

In its sample, this clonotype was seen a few times. The genes are TRBV20-1 and TRBJ1-2; TRBD1 aligns across 10 bases. CDR1 is DFQATT, CDR2 SNEGSKA, per germline (reference sequence). CDR3 size: 14 residues. After removal of 3 bases from V and 5 bases from J, the junction contained 6 bases not matched to a gene. The CDR3 bases are TGCAGTGCTAGTCCGGGACAGGGGCTTTATGGCTACACCTTC. This codes for CSASPGQGLYGYTF.

The chain carries TRBV7-2 and TRBJ2-3; D is perhaps TRBD2 (7 bases). The CDR3 contains 16 residues. In germline, CDR1 is SGHTA, CDR2 FQGNSA. Trimming cost V 5 bases and J 5 bases, with 20 bases left between them. The CDR3 spells CASSLRGAGVIDTQYF. In DNA, the CDR3 is TGTGCCAGCAGCCTTCGGGGGGCGGGAGTGATAGATACGCAGTATTTT.

V is TRBV29-1 and J is TRBJ1-1, with a possible D match to TRBD1 (6 bases). V shed 4 bases and J shed 4 bases, with 19 bases lying between them. The germline CDR1 and CDR2 sequences are SQVTM and ANQGSEA. This CDR3 comprises 15 residues. The CDR3 here is CSVALDSSMSTEAFF. The CDR3, as DNA: TGCAGCGTTGCCCTGGACAGCAGCATGAGCACTGAAGCTTTCTTT.

J is TRBJ1-4 and V is TRBV20-1; the match to TRBD1 covers 12 bases. The CDR3 totals 13 residues. J lost 8 bases, V lost 5 bases, and 3 bases had no gene match. Germline values: CDR1 DFQATT, CDR2 SNEGSKA (reference sequence). Here the CDR3 reads CSAGDRGREKLFF. As DNA, the CDR3 is TGCAGTGCTGGGGACAGGGGGCGAGAAAAACTGTTTTTT.

The chain employs TRBV20-1 and TRBJ2-5; 8 bases line up with TRBD2. The CDR3 consists of 14 residues. V dropped 6 bases and J dropped 0; count of bases not matched to a gene: 6. From germline, CDR1 is DFQATT and CDR2 SNEGSKA (reference sequence). CDR3 coding DNA: TGCAGTGCGGTCGAGCGGGGGTACCAAGAGACCCAGTACTTC. It encodes CSAVERGYQETQYF.

This chain links TRBV27 with TRBJ2-5; maybe TRBD1 (5 bases). V lost 6 bases and J lost 7, with 15 bases in between. The germline CDR1 and CDR2 sequences are MNHEY and SMNVEV (reference sequence). The CDR3 is 13 amino acids. CDR3 nucleotides: TGTGCCAGCAGCCAGGACAAGCTGGGGACCCAGTACTTC. The encoded protein is CASSQDKLGTQYF.

DNA of the CDR3: TGTGCCAGCATCCGAGGGAGGTCCCTATACAATGAGCAGTTCTTC. Translating it yields CASIRGRSLYNEQFF. The J gene is TRBJ2-1, the V gene TRBV6-2 or TRBV6-3, with D possibly TRBD2 on 6 matching bases. This CDR3 contains 15 residues. V was shortened by 7 bases and J by 4 bases, with 17 bases between the two germline ends. CDR1 is MNHEY, CDR2 SVGEGT, per germline.